This T cell receptor beta chain was captured in a study of T cells in Graves' hyperthyroidism and ophthalmopathy (dated by TCRdb to about 2019). At the level of the whole study: TCR V-J signatures able to tell the groups apart were searched for in a discovery cohort of 90 to 100 patients, of whom 43 had Graves' ophthalmopathy and roughly 57 had stable Graves' hyperthyroidism. Prospective prediction of ophthalmopathy was tested in an independent validation cohort of 18 to 20 hyperthyroidism patients and 17 patients who later progressed to ophthalmopathy. The 95 to 100 discovery patients were divided at random into training and test sets in a 7:3 ratio. In more than five Graves' hyperthyroidism patients, the study also compared T-cell repertoires from thyroid tissue with T-cell repertoires from blood. After sampling, hyperthyroidism patients received methimazole starting at 30 mg daily, and ophthalmopathy patients received high-dose intravenous methylprednisolone. According to the paper, TCR Vbeta CDR3 sequencing was carried out on 135 peripheral blood samples, which came from approximately 41 ophthalmopathy, around 74 hyperthyroidism and approximately 17 progressor patients.

The TCR beta CDR3 regions were amplified from RNA transcripts. The first round of RT-PCR for the TCR CDR3 was performed with the HTBI primer set and the Qiagen OneStep RT-PCR kit. Libraries were constructed in a second round of multiplex PCR, after which size selection and purification were carried out. Sequencing of the libraries was done on an Illumina HiSeq2000 using paired-end 100 bp reads. Turning to the authors' computational methods: SOAPnuke was used to process the raw data, with reads discarded if the reads contained adapters or uncalled bases, had a mean Phred below 15, or lacked an exact constant-primer or identifier match. COPE v1.2.5 was used to merge high-quality paired reads, and clonotypes were defined as unique nucleotide sequences. MiTCR v1.1 was used to align the clonotypes against IMGT TRBV, TRBD and TRBJ reference segments. Only V-J combinations with frequency above 0.0001, covering 98% to 99.2% of repertoires, were analysed. A TCS score was defined as the ratio of F50 (clonal expansion) to E x V (chaos), with BLOSUM62-based TCRdist applied between CDR3 peptides within each V-J. Welch's t-statistics and random forest reduced approximately 520 V-J features to roughly 13, which were used in a naive Bayes classifier (R e1071). TCRdb redid the processing of the public reads, applying fastp at Q25 and MiXCR, and retained in-frame beta chains. Identical CDR3 proteins give one entry, which carries the most common genes and DNA. It is TCRdb's table, rather than the study itself, that gives the V and J calls and clone size. Counted in this sample were some 510,000 distinct CDR3 sequences; about half of them appeared once. The ten largest account for roughly 8.2% of the sample.

Overall study results and their limits: No statistical method was used to fix the sample size in advance, and group allocation was not hidden from the investigators. Most expanded thyroid clonotypes (frequency above 0.001) were also detected in blood, a finding suggesting that blood repertoires may reflect thyroid immune responses. In validation, the model predicted progression to ophthalmopathy a median of approximately 6.6 months before onset, with roughly 70% sensitivity and 72.22% specificity. A 13 V-J signature model separated ophthalmopathy from stable hyperthyroidism, with about 90% sensitivity and roughly 81% specificity in cross-validation and 80%/75% in testing.

Graves' hyperthyroidism was defined as stable when no progression to ophthalmopathy occurred over 18 months of follow-up. The hyperthyroidism patients were between 18 and 65 years old and newly diagnosed, with a disease duration of less than 2 months. The study excluded patients with uncontrolled infections, other autoimmune diseases, pregnancy or lactation. Diagnoses were established on the basis of clinical symptoms, serum thyroxine and TRAb, thyroid ultrasound, and orbital computed tomography. Total RNA was extracted with Trizol reagent, and quality was checked on an Agilent 2100 Bioanalyzer. A note on this clonotype: Its antigen remains unidentified. Per-base qualities were not stored, and no clone one base away is much larger.

The sample taken for sequencing was peripheral blood or thyroid tissue (not recorded which). This receptor was taken from a woman under 30 with Graves' hyperthyroidism. Donor details come from another sample of the same person, matched by shared clones.

This receptor has the CDR3 CASSQARDDYYGYTF. The DNA sequence is given as TGTGCCAGCAGCCAAGCCAGGGACGACTACTATGGCTACACCTTC. Rearrangement joined TRBV14 to TRBJ1-2; 5 matching bases give a weak D call of TRBD1. The CDR3 runs 15 amino acids, cysteine and phenylalanine included. The entry retains the CDR3 DNA only, 45 bases that are in frame from base 1. Reading the germline V gene gives CDR1 SGHDN and CDR2 FVKESK. V loses 1 base, J loses 3 bases, and the germline ends lie 12 bases apart.